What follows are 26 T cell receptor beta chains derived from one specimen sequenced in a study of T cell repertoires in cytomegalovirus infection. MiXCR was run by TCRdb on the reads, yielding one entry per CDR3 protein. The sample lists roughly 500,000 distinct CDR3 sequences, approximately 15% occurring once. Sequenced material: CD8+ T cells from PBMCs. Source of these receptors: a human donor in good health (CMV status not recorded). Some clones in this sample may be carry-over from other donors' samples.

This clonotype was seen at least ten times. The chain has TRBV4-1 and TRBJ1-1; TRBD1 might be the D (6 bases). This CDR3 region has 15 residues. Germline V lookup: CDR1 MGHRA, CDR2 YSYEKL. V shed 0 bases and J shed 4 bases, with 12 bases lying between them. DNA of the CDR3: TGCGCCAGCAGCCAAGATTACCGGGGGCCCACTGAAGCTTTCTTT. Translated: CASSQDYRGPTEAFF.

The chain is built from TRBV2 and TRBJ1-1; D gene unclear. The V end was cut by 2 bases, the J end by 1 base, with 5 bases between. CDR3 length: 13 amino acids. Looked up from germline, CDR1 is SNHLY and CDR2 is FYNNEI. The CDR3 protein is CASSERWNTEAFF. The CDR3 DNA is TGTGCCAGCAGTGAACGGTGGAACACTGAAGCTTTCTTT.

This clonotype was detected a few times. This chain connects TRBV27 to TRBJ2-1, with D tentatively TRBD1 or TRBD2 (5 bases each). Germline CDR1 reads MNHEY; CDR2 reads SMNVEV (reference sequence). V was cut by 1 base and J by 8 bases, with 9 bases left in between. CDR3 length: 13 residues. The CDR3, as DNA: TGTGCCAGCAGTTTATTTGGGGGAGATGAGCAGTTCTTC. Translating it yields CASSLFGGDEQFF.

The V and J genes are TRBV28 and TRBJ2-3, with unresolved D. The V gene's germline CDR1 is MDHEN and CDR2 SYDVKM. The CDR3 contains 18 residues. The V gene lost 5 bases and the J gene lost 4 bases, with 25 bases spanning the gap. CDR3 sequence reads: CASSPPATWPHLPDTQYF. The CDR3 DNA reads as TGTGCCAGCAGTCCCCCCGCGACTTGGCCCCACTTGCCAGATACGCAGTATTTT.

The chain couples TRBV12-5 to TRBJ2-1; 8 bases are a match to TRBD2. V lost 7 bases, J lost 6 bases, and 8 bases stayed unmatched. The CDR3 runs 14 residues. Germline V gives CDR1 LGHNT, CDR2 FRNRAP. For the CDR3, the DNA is TGTGCTAGTGCCGGGACTAGATACCCCAATGAGCAGTTCTTC. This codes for CASAGTRYPNEQFF.

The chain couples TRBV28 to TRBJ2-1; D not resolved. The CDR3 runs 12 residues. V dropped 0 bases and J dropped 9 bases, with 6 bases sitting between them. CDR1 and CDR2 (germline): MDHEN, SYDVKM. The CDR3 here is CASSLWGSEQFF. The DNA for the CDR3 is TGTGCCAGCAGTTTATGGGGATCTGAGCAGTTCTTC.

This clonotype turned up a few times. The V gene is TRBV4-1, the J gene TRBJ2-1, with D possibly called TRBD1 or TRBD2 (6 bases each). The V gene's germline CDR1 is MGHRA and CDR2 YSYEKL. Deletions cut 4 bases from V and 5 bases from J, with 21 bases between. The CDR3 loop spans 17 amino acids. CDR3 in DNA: TGCGCCAGCAGCCCGCTGAAGGTCGGGGGCAGGAACAATGAGCAGTTCTTC. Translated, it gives CASSPLKVGGRNNEQFF.

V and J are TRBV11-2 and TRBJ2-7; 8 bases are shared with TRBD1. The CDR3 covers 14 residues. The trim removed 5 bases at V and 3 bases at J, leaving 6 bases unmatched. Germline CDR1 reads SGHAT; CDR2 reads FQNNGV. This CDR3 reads CASSAQDRVYEQYF. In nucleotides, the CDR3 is TGTGCCAGCAGCGCCCAGGACAGGGTCTACGAGCAGTACTTC.

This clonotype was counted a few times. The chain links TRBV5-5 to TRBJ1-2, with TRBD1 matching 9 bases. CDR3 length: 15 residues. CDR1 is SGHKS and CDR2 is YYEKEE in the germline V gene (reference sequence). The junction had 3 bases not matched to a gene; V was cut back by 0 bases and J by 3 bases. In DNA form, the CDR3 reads TGTGCCAGCAGCTTGGAGACAGGGGGTGACTATGGCTACACCTTC. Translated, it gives CASSLETGGDYGYTF.

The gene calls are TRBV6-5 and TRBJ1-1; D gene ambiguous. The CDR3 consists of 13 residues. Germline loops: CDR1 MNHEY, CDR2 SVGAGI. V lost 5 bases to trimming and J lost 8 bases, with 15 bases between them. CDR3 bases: TGTGCCAGCAGTCACCAATGGGGTGGGGAAGCTTTCTTT. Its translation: CASSHQWGGEAFF.

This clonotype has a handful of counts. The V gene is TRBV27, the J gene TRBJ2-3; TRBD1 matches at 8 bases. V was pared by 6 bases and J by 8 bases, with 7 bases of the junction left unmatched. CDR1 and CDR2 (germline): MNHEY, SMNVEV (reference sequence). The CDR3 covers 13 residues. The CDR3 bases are TGTGCCAGCAGCTATGGACAGGGAGGTACGCAGTATTTT. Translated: CASSYGQGGTQYF.

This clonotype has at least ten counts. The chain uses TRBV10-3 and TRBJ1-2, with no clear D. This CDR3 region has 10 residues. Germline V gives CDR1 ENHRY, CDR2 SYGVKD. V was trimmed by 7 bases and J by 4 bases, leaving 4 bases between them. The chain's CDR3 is CAIKSYGYTF. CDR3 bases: TGTGCCATCAAAAGCTATGGCTACACCTTC.

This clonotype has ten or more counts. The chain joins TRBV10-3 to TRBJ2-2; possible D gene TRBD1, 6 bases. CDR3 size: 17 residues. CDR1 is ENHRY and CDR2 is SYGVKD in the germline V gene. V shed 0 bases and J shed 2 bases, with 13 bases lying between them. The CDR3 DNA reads TGTGCCATCAGTGAGTCGTATGGGACATACAACACCGGGGAGCTGTTTTTT. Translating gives CAISESYGTYNTGELFF.

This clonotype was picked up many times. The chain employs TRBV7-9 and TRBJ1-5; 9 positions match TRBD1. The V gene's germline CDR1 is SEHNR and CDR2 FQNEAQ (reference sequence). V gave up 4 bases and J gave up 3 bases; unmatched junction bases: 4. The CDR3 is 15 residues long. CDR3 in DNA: TGTGCCAGCAGCTGGGACAGGGAGGCCAATCAGCCCCAGCATTTT. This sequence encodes CASSWDREANQPQHF.

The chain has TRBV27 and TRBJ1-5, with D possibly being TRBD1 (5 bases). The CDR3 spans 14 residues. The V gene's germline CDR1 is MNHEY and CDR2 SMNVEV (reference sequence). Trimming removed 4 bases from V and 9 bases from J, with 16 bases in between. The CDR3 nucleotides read TGTGCCAGCAGTTCTGGGGGGGGGGGATCGCCCCAGCATTTT. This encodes CASSSGGGGSPQHF.

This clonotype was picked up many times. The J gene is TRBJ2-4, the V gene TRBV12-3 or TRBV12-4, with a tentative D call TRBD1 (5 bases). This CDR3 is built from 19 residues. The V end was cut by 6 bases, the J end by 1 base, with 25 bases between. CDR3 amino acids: CASSPSQDIGVSAKNIQYF. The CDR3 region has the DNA TGTGCCAGCAGCCCCTCCCAGGACATCGGAGTTTCCGCCAAAAACATTCAGTACTTC.

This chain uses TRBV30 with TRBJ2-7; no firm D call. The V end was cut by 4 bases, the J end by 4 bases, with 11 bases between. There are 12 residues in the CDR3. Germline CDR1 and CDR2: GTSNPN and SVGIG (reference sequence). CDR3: CAWTPGSYEQYF. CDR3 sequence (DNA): TGTGCCTGGACTCCTGGGTCTTACGAGCAGTACTTC.

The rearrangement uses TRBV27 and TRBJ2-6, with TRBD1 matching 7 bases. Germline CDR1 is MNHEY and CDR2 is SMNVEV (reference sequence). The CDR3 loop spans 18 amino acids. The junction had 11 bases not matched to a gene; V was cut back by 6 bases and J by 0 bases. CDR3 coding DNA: TGTGCCAGCAGCCCAACTCCGGGACAGACCTCTGGGGCCAACGTCCTGACTTTC. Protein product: CASSPTPGQTSGANVLTF. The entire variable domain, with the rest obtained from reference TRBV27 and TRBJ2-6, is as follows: EAQVTQNPRYLITVTGKKLTVTCSQNMNHEYMSWYRQDPGLGLRQIYYSMNVEVTDKGDVPEGYKVSRKEKRNFPLILESPSPNQTSLYFCASSPTPGQTSGANVLTFGAGSRLTVL.

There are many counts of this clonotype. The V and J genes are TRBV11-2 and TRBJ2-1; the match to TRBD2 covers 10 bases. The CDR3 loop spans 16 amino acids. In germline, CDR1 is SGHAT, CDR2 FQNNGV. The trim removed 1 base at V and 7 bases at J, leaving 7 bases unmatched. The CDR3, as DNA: TGTGCCAGCAGCTTAGTACCTAGCGGGAGTAGGAATGAGCAGTTCTTC. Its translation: CASSLVPSGSRNEQFF. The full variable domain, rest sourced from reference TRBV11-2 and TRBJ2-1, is EAGVAQSPRYKIIEKRQSVAFWCNPISGHATLYWYQQILGQGPKLLIQFQNNGVVDDSQLPKDRFSAERLKGVDSTLKIQPAKLEDSAVYLCASSLVPSGSRNEQFFGPGTRLTVL.

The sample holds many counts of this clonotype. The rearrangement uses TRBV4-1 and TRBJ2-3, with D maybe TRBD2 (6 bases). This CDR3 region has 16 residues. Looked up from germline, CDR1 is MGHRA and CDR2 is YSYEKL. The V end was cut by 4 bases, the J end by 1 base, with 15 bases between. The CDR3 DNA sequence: TGCGCCAGCAGCCCCCGTAGGAGGGACGGCACAGATACGCAGTATTTT. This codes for CASSPRRRDGTDTQYF.

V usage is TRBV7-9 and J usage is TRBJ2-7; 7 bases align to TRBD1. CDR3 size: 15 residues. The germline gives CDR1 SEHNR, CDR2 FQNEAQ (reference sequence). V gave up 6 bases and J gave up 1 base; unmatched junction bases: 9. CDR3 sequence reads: CASRGWDSGSYEQYF. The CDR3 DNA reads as TGTGCCAGCAGAGGATGGGACAGTGGGTCCTACGAGCAGTACTTC.

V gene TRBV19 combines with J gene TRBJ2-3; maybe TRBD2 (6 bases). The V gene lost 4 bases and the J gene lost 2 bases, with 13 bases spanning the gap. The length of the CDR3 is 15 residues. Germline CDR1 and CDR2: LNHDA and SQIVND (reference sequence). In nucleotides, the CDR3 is TGTGCCAGTAGTAGGGCTAGCGTTCCCACAGATACGCAGTATTTT. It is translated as CASSRASVPTDTQYF.

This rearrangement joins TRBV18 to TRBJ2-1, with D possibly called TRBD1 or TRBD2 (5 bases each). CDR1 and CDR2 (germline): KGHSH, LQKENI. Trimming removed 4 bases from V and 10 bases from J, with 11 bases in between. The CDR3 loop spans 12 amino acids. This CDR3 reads CASSRDPREQFF. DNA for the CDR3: TGTGCCAGCTCACGGGACCCCAGAGAGCAGTTCTTC.

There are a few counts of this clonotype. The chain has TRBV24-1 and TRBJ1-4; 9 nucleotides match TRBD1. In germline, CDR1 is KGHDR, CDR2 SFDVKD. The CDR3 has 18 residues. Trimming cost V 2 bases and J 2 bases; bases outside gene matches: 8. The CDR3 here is CATSDSGQGVSTNEKLFF. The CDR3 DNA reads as TGTGCCACCAGTGATTCGGGACAGGGTGTTTCTACTAATGAAAAACTGTTTTTT.

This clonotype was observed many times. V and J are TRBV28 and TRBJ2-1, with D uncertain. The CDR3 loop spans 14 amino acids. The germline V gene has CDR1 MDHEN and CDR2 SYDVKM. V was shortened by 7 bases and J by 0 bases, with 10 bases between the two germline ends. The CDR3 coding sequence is TGTGCCAGCAAGGTCCGTAGCTCCTACAATGAGCAGTTCTTC. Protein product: CASKVRSSYNEQFF.

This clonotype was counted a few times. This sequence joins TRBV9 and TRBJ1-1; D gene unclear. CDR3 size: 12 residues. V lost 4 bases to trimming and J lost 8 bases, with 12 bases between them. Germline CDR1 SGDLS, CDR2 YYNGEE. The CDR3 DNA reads TGTGCCAGCAGCCCTATTCACGGGGAAGCTTTCTTT. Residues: CASSPIHGEAFF.